These 27 T cell receptor beta chains were sequenced from one sample in a study of blood T cell repertoires in COVID-19. Profiled with immunoSEQ multiplex PCR; TCRdb holds only in-frame clones, not every one. The table includes approximately 150,000 clones, approximately 90% detected once. The sample comprised peripheral blood. The receptors were sampled from a human donor in a cohort sampled during active COVID-19.

The CDR3 spells CATSRGTGLEAFF. CDR3 DNA: TGTGCCACCAGCAGAGGGACAGGGCTAGAAGCTTTCTTT. The chain employs TRBV15 and TRBJ1-1, with 8 positions matching TRBD1. This CDR3 region has 13 residues. The J segment lost 8 bases and the V segment lost 1 base, leaving 3 bases of the junction unmatched. Per the germline V gene, CDR1 is LNHNV and CDR2 is YYDKDF (reference sequence).

The J gene is TRBJ2-5, the V gene TRBV7-2, with TRBD2 matching 7 bases. The germline V gene has CDR1 SGHTA and CDR2 FQGNSA. The CDR3 sequence is 14 residues long. V was clipped by 5 bases and J by 5 bases; unmatched bases: 8. CDR3 bases: TGTGCCAGCAGCCCCCCGGGACTACTGGAGACCCAGTACTTC. Translation: CASSPPGLLETQYF. Based on the CDR3 plus reference TRBV7-2 and TRBJ2-5, the full variable domain is GAGVSQSPSNKVTEKGKDVELRCDPISGHTALYWYRQSLGQGLEFLIYFQGNSAPDKSGLPSDRFSAERTGGSVSTLTIQRTQQEDSAVYLCASSPPGLLETQYFGPGTRLLVL.

This clone was observed once. The chain carries TRBV19 and TRBJ2-2, with 8 positions matching TRBD1. This CDR3 spans 16 amino acids. V trimming: 9 bases; J trimming: 7 bases; junction bases outside the gene matches: 16. Germline values: CDR1 LNHDA, CDR2 SQIVND (reference sequence). The CDR3 is CASTTGQGLTGGELFF. CDR3 coding DNA: TGTGCCAGCACAACAGGACAGGGTCTAACGGGCGGGGAGCTGTTTTTT.

This clone was found once. This sequence joins TRBV5-1 and TRBJ2-3, with 8 bases that match TRBD2. Looked up from germline, CDR1 is SGHRS and CDR2 is YFSETQ. The CDR3 sequence is 18 residues long. With V trimmed by 0 bases and J by 3 bases, 12 bases remained unmatched. This CDR3 is CASSLEPWRGAGTDTQYF. CDR3 DNA sequence: TGCGCCAGCAGCTTGGAGCCCTGGCGGGGGGCGGGAACAGATACGCAGTATTTT. Variable domain in full (rest from reference TRBV5-1 and TRBJ2-3): KAGVTQTPRYLIKTRGQQVTLSCSPISGHRSVSWYQQTPGQGLQFLFEYFSETQRNKGNFPGRFSGRQFSNSRSEMNVSTLELGDSALYLCASSLEPWRGAGTDTQYFGPGTRLTVL.

The V and J genes are TRBV29-1 and TRBJ1-3; D uncertain. CDR1 is SQVTM, CDR2 ANQGSEA, per germline. This CDR3 spans 13 amino acids. V was shortened by 4 bases and J by 1 base, with 8 bases between the two germline ends. The CDR3 loop is CSVVRGSGNTIYF. The CDR3 region has the DNA TGCAGCGTTGTACGGGGTTCTGGAAACACCATATATTTT.

This chain uses TRBV11-1 with TRBJ1-6; D is possibly TRBD1 (5 bases). The CDR3 extends over 14 amino acids. V dropped 3 bases and J dropped 10 bases, with 13 bases sitting between them. From germline, CDR1 is SGHAT and CDR2 FQDESV (reference sequence). CDR3 DNA: TGTGCCAGCAGCTTCTCCTCAGGGAAATCACCCCTCCACTTT. Amino acid sequence: CASSFSSGKSPLHF.

The CDR3 DNA sequence: TGTGCCAGCAGCTTGGTTATGGACTCGGACGAGCAGTACTTC. It yields the protein CASSLVMDSDEQYF. This rearrangement joins TRBV5-4 to TRBJ2-7; maybe TRBD2 (5 bases). Between the trimmed V and J ends, which lost 0 bases and 5 bases, there was a span of 12 bases. Germline loops: CDR1 SGHNT, CDR2 YYREEE (reference sequence). The CDR3 is 14 residues long.

The V call is TRBV3-1 (or the pseudogene TRBV3-2), the J call TRBJ2-3; D uncertain. This CDR3 comprises 14 residues. Germline CDR1 reads LGHDT; CDR2 reads YNNKEL (reference sequence). V dropped 1 base and J dropped 3 bases, with 8 bases sitting between them. For the CDR3, the DNA is TGTGCCAGCAGCCAAGGGCCAGGAACAGATACGCAGTATTTT. It is translated as CASSQGPGTDTQYF.

The rearrangement links TRBV7-2 to TRBJ2-5, with D tentatively TRBD2 (6 bases). The CDR3 runs to 14 residues. V was trimmed by 2 bases and J by 5 bases, leaving 12 bases between them. Germline CDR1 reads SGHTA; CDR2 reads FQGNSA. CDR3 in amino acids: CASSLRSGRETQYF. The CDR3 bases are TGTGCCAGCAGCTTACGTTCAGGGAGGGAGACCCAGTACTTC.

This chain joins TRBV5-4 and TRBJ2-7; 8 bases fit TRBD1. The CDR3 is 14 amino acids. Trimming took 4 bases from V and 3 from J; bases not matched to a gene: 6. Germline CDR1 is SGHNT and CDR2 is YYREEE (reference sequence). CDR3 protein: CASSQRQGSYEQYF. The CDR3, as DNA: TGTGCCAGCAGCCAAAGACAGGGGAGCTACGAGCAGTACTTC.

J is TRBJ2-5 and V is TRBV7-2; perhaps TRBD1 as D (5 bases). The V end was cut by 0 bases, the J end by 5 bases, with 16 bases between. Germline CDR1 reads SGHTA; CDR2 reads FQGNSA. The CDR3 extends over 16 amino acids. The CDR3 DNA reads as TGTGCCAGCAGCTTAGCCAGGGTTGGACCCCGGGAGACCCAGTACTTC. Protein: CASSLARVGPRETQYF.

The chain couples TRBV4-2 to TRBJ2-7, with D hard to call. Germline CDR1 is LGHNA and CDR2 is YNFKEQ. The CDR3 is 12 residues long. Trimming cost V 1 base and J 3 bases, with 4 bases left between them. DNA for the CDR3: TGTGCCAGCAGCCAAGCGGGCTACGAGCAGTACTTC. The encoded protein is CASSQAGYEQYF.

V is TRBV3-1 (or the pseudogene TRBV3-2) and J is TRBJ2-5, with 7 positions matching TRBD1. Germline CDR1 and CDR2: LGHDT and YNNKEL (reference sequence). Trimming removed 4 bases from V and 1 base from J; junction bases left unmatched: 6. The CDR3 length is 15 residues. In nucleotides, the CDR3 is TGTGCCAGCAGCCTCGGGACAGCCGTCCAAGAGACCCAGTACTTC. This translates into CASSLGTAVQETQYF.

The rearrangement joins TRBV5-1 to TRBJ2-7; TRBD1 agrees at 9 bases. The CDR3 extends over 15 amino acids. J was trimmed by 3 bases and V by 4 bases; bases with no gene match: 8. The germline V gene encodes CDR1 SGHRS and CDR2 YFSETQ. CDR3 amino acids: CASSPGQGKGYEQYF. In DNA form, the CDR3 reads TGCGCCAGCAGCCCGGGACAGGGAAAGGGCTACGAGCAGTACTTC.

This clone appeared once. This rearrangement joins TRBV9 to TRBJ2-2; 10 bases are shared with TRBD2. V trimming: 3 bases; J trimming: 5 bases; junction bases outside the gene matches: 4. The CDR3 totals 15 residues. In germline, CDR1 is SGDLS, CDR2 YYNGEE. The CDR3 DNA is TGTGCCAGCAGCGGCCCGGGACTAGCGACCGGGGAGCTGTTTTTT. Translating it yields CASSGPGLATGELFF.

The genes are TRBV12-3 or TRBV12-4 and TRBJ1-5; D remains unclear. The CDR3 totals 13 residues. V lost 6 bases to trimming and J lost 6 bases, with 12 bases between them. CDR3 in DNA: TGTGCCAGCAGCTTTGCTCTAGGTCAGCCCCAGCATTTT. It encodes CASSFALGQPQHF.

This clone was seen a few times. A read error may produce the germline difference seen at one junction end. The chain uses TRBV6-5 and TRBJ1-1; D is undetermined. The CDR3 loop spans 11 amino acids. The germline CDR1 and CDR2 sequences are MNHEY and SVGAGI. The CDR3 region has the DNA TGTGCCGGGAGGGCTAACAGTGAAGCTTTCTTT. It translates to CAGRANSEAFF.

The chain joins TRBV15 to TRBJ2-2, with D maybe TRBD1 (6 bases). The germline V gene encodes CDR1 LNHNV and CDR2 YYDKDF (reference sequence). This CDR3 comprises 16 residues. The V gene lost 1 base and the J gene lost 5 bases, with 14 bases spanning the gap. The CDR3 region is CATSRGPQGGTGELFF. CDR3 DNA: TGTGCCACCAGCAGAGGACCCCAAGGGGGAACCGGGGAGCTGTTTTTT. Complete variable domain (other parts from reference TRBV15 and TRBJ2-2): DAMVIQNPRYQVTQFGKPVTLSCSQTLNHNVMYWYQQKSSQAPKLLFHYYDKDFNNEADTPDNFQSRRPNTSFCFLDIRSPGLGDTAMYLCATSRGPQGGTGELFFGEGSRLTVL.

Points on this clone: Other DNA sequences in this specimen translate into the identical CDR3. The chain links TRBV5-1 to TRBJ1-4; tentatively, D is TRBD1 (5 bases). The CDR3 loop spans 14 amino acids. V lost 2 bases, J lost 3 bases, and 8 bases lay in between. Looked up from germline, CDR1 is SGHRS and CDR2 is YFSETQ. The CDR3 loop is CASSFGGSNEKLFF. Here the CDR3 DNA reads TGCGCCAGCAGCTTCGGGGGGTCTAATGAAAAACTGTTTTTT.

This sequence joins TRBV2 and TRBJ2-3; tentatively, D is TRBD1 (5 bases). Deletions cut 6 bases from V and 0 bases from J, with 10 bases between. Germline loops: CDR1 SNHLY, CDR2 FYNNEI. CDR3 length: 14 amino acids. CDR3 loop: CASSREPSTDTQYF. CDR3 DNA sequence: TGTGCCAGCAGCAGGGAACCTAGCACAGATACGCAGTATTTT.

The CDR3 reads CASSPLTQRADTQYF. The CDR3 nucleotides read TGTGCCAGCTCACCATTGACACAGAGGGCAGATACGCAGTATTTT. The chain employs TRBV18 and TRBJ2-3; D might be TRBD2 (5 bases). The V end was cut by 2 bases, the J end by 4 bases, with 13 bases between. Germline V gene data show CDR1 as KGHSH and CDR2 as LQKENI. The CDR3 is 15 residues long.

V and J are TRBV5-8 and TRBJ1-1, with unresolved D. This CDR3 is 16 amino acids long. Germline CDR1 SGHTS, CDR2 YDEGEE. Trimming shortened V by 0 bases and J by 0 bases, and 12 bases separated the two germline ends. CDR3 residues: CASSLAPLRMNTEAFF. CDR3 nucleotide sequence: TGTGCCAGCAGCTTGGCGCCATTGAGAATGAACACTGAAGCTTTCTTT.

The chain joins TRBV7-8 to TRBJ2-5; 12 nucleotides align to TRBD2. Germline V lookup: CDR1 SGHVS, CDR2 FQNEAQ. V was pared by 3 bases and J by 4 bases, with 6 bases of the junction left unmatched. This CDR3 spans 16 amino acids. CDR3 loop: CASSFELAGGGETQYF. As DNA, the CDR3 is TGTGCCAGCAGCTTTGAACTAGCGGGGGGAGGAGAGACCCAGTACTTC.

This chain uses TRBV19 with TRBJ1-1; 8 bases are shared with TRBD1. The germline V gene has CDR1 LNHDA and CDR2 SQIVND (reference sequence). J gave up 1 base and V 6 bases, and 4 bases lay outside the gene matches. The length of the CDR3 is 14 residues. CDR3 protein: CASRTDRGNTEAFF. The CDR3, as DNA: TGTGCCAGTAGGACCGACAGGGGGAACACTGAAGCTTTCTTT.

V gene TRBV7-7 combines with J gene TRBJ2-1; D is ambiguous. The CDR3 totals 14 residues. The V end was cut by 1 base, the J end by 7 bases, with 11 bases between. CDR1 is SSHAT and CDR2 is FNYEAQ in the germline V gene (reference sequence). CDR3 coding DNA: TGTGCCAGCAGCTTAGGGCCTAGATCTAATGAGCAGTTCTTC. As protein: CASSLGPRSNEQFF.

The chain couples TRBV6-1 to TRBJ1-2; possibly TRBD1 for D (5 bases). The CDR3 is 14 residues long. Germline CDR1 is MNHNS and CDR2 is SASEGT. V gave up 3 bases and J gave up 2 bases, with 10 bases separating them. For the CDR3, the DNA is TGTGCCAGCAGTGACCTGGGGCGAAACTATGGCTACACCTTC. Encoded protein: CASSDLGRNYGYTF.

The V and J genes are TRBV7-2 and TRBJ2-7; 7 bases map to TRBD2. Germline assignment: CDR1 SGHTA and CDR2 FQGNSA. This CDR3 contains 15 residues. V lost 3 bases, J lost 4 bases, and 9 bases stayed unmatched. This chain's CDR3 is CASSFWTGEGYEQYF. CDR3 sequence (DNA): TGTGCCAGCAGCTTTTGGACTGGGGAGGGATACGAGCAGTACTTC. Using reference TRBV7-2 and TRBJ2-7 for the parts outside the CDR3, the full variable domain is GAGVSQSPSNKVTEKGKDVELRCDPISGHTALYWYRQSLGQGLEFLIYFQGNSAPDKSGLPSDRFSAERTGGSVSTLTIQRTQQEDSAVYLCASSFWTGEGYEQYFGPGTRLTVT.